The 15 T cell receptor beta chains listed next were all sequenced from one sample in a study of human T cells and chemical hapten exposure (dated by TCRdb to about 2021). Libraries were made using RACE. The sequencer listed for this sample is NextSeq 500. TCRdb itself trimmed the public reads at Q25 with fastp, ran MiXCR and retained productive beta chains. For every CDR3 protein sequence, its rows merge into one entry that carries the most common genes and DNA. Recorded for this sample are about 34,000 distinct CDR3 sequences; around 6.4% of them occurred a single time. The top ten hold 8% to 9.5% of the sample. What this sample's time point label stands for: patch test 1, 2 weeks after DPC sensitization. What the treatment or condition label conveys for this sample: therapeutic diphenylcyclopropenone sensitization with weekly scalp DPC. Total RNA was extracted from unfractionated whole blood collected in Tempus Blood RNA tubes.

Sequencing used whole blood, obtained in connection with sensitization to the hapten diphenylcyclopropenone (DPC). Source of these receptors: a woman between 25 and 40 years old with alopecia areata. Some clones in this sample may be carry-over from other donors' samples.

The genes are TRBV7-2 and TRBJ2-2, with 8 nucleotides matching TRBD1. The CDR3 covers 16 residues. Germline loops: CDR1 SGHTA, CDR2 FQGNSA. V trimming: 1 base; J trimming: 6 bases; junction bases outside the gene matches: 7. The chain's CDR3 is CASSLEGRQGSGELFF. Written as DNA, the CDR3 is TGTGCCAGCAGCTTAGAGGGACGACAGGGGTCCGGGGAGCTGTTTTTT.

The rearrangement uses TRBV5-1 and TRBJ1-1; unclear D gene. CDR3 length equals 14 residues. V dropped 1 base and J dropped 2 bases, with 9 bases sitting between them. Germline values: CDR1 SGHRS, CDR2 YFSETQ. The CDR3 bases are TGCGCCAGCAGCTTGCGGCAGGTAAACACTGAAGCTTTCTTT. It codes for CASSLRQVNTEAFF.

The chain links TRBV4-2 to TRBJ1-6, with 11 bases that match TRBD1. The CDR3 is 17 amino acids. Germline-derived CDR1 and CDR2 are LGHNA and YNFKEQ. V lost 4 bases to trimming and J lost 8 bases; unmatched junction nucleotides: 10. As DNA, the CDR3 is TGTGCCAGCAGCCTTAAACTTCCGGGACAGGGGGATTCACCCCTCCACTTT. Its translation: CASSLKLPGQGDSPLHF.

Ten or more counts support this clonotype. The V and J genes are TRBV7-6 and TRBJ2-2; D gene ambiguous. Trimming removed 5 bases at V and 8 bases at J, with 15 bases between. The CDR3 runs to 14 residues. The V gene's germline CDR1 is SGHVS and CDR2 FNYEAQ. The CDR3 region has the DNA TGTGCCAGCAGCCAGACCCCAGCGAAGGGGGAGCTGTTTTTT. Translating it yields CASSQTPAKGELFF. Full variable domain (remainder filled in from reference TRBV7-6 and TRBJ2-2): GAGVSQSPRYKVTKRGQDVALRCDPISGHVSLYWYRQALGQGPEFLTYFNYEAQQDKSGLPNDRFSAERPEGSISTLTIQRTEQRDSAMYRCASSQTPAKGELFFGEGSRLTVL.

A few counts support this clonotype. CDR3 DNA sequence: TGTGCCAGCAGGCCAGGGGGGGCCTATGGCTACACCTTC. The encoded protein is CASRPGGAYGYTF. This chain joins TRBV6-5 and TRBJ1-2, with TRBD1 matching over 7 bases. The germline gives CDR1 MNHEY, CDR2 SVGAGI. V dropped 6 bases and J dropped 4; count of bases not matched to a gene: 5. This CDR3 contains 13 residues.

In this sample, this clonotype turned up many times. The CDR3 bases are TGTGCCAGCAGTTTAAATAACCCGACCAGGGGGGATACGCAGTATTTT. This codes for CASSLNNPTRGDTQYF. The V gene is TRBV12-3 or TRBV12-4, the J gene TRBJ2-3; 7 nucleotides line up with TRBD1. The CDR3 is 16 amino acids. Trimming cost V 2 bases and J 6 bases; bases outside gene matches: 11.

This clonotype was detected ten times or more. This chain links TRBV7-2 with TRBJ2-1, with D unclear. CDR3 length: 13 residues. The germline gives CDR1 SGHTA, CDR2 FQGNSA. V dropped 1 base and J dropped 5 bases, with 6 bases sitting between them. The CDR3 reads CASSLGTNNEQFF. The CDR3, as DNA: TGTGCCAGCAGCTTAGGTACGAACAATGAGCAGTTCTTC.

The chain couples TRBV28 to TRBJ2-7, with D uncertain. The CDR3 runs to 13 residues. Germline loops: CDR1 MDHEN, CDR2 SYDVKM. V lost 4 bases to trimming and J lost 2 bases, with 9 bases between them. CDR3 protein: CASSSGYTYEQYF. DNA of the CDR3: TGTGCCAGCAGTTCCGGGTACACCTACGAGCAGTACTTC. Looking up the rest from reference TRBV28 and TRBJ2-7 gives the full variable domain: DVKVTQSSRYLVKRTGEKVFLECVQDMDHENMFWYRQDPGLGLRLIYFSYDVKMKEKGDIPEGYSVSREKKERFSLILESASTNQTSMYLCASSSGYTYEQYFGPGTRLTVT.

This clonotype has more than one count but fewer than ten. Here the CDR3 reads CASSTGHRGDTQYF. In nucleotides, the CDR3 is TGCGCCAGCAGCACGGGTCACCGGGGAGATACGCAGTATTTT. The J gene is TRBJ2-3, the V gene TRBV5-1; possibly TRBD2 for D (5 bases). Germline CDR1 is SGHRS and CDR2 is YFSETQ. The CDR3 extends over 14 amino acids. Trimming shortened V by 4 bases and J by 5 bases, and 14 bases separated the two germline ends. The full variable domain, with the rest looked up from reference TRBV5-1 and TRBJ2-3, is KAGVTQTPRYLIKTRGQQVTLSCSPISGHRSVSWYQQTPGQGLQFLFEYFSETQRNKGNFPGRFSGRQFSNSRSEMNVSTLELGDSALYLCASSTGHRGDTQYFGPGTRLTVL.

This clonotype was counted many times. This chain connects TRBV7-8 to TRBJ1-2; D is ambiguous. Trimming pared 0 bases from V and 7 bases from J, leaving 12 bases between. Germline loops: CDR1 SGHVS, CDR2 FQNEAQ. The CDR3 consists of 14 residues. CDR3 in DNA: TGTGCCAGCAGCTTAGCTGTGACGGGTGCTGGCTACACCTTC. Translating it yields CASSLAVTGAGYTF.

This clonotype was seen at least ten times. This rearrangement joins TRBV20-1 to TRBJ1-1; weak D call: TRBD1 (5 bases). The V and J ends lost 5 bases and 2 bases respectively, with 18 bases between them. The V gene's germline CDR1 is DFQATT and CDR2 SNEGSKA (reference sequence). The CDR3 runs to 15 residues. The DNA for the CDR3 is TGCAGTGCTGCCTCGGACAACCGGCGAAACACTGAAGCTTTCTTT. This translates into CSAASDNRRNTEAFF.

This clonotype was seen many times. The chain is built from TRBV4-2 and TRBJ1-6, with 8 bases matching TRBD1. With 4 bases clipped from V and 7 bases from J, the junction kept 3 bases outside the gene matches. The CDR3 extends over 14 amino acids. The germline V gene encodes CDR1 LGHNA and CDR2 YNFKEQ. The CDR3 reads CASSLTGVNSPLHF. The CDR3 DNA follows: TGTGCCAGCAGCCTGACAGGGGTAAATTCACCCCTCCACTTT.

This chain connects TRBV5-5 to TRBJ1-2; a weak D match, TRBD1 (5 bases). The germline gives CDR1 SGHKS, CDR2 YYEKEE (reference sequence). The V end was cut by 4 bases, the J end by 3 bases, with 13 bases between. This CDR3 comprises 14 residues. CDR3 sequence (DNA): TGTGCCAGCAGCACAAGTTGGGACCACTATGGCTACACCTTC. As protein: CASSTSWDHYGYTF.

This chain joins TRBV5-4 and TRBJ2-1, with a tentative D call TRBD1 (5 bases). This CDR3 is built from 15 residues. The germline V gene has CDR1 SGHNT and CDR2 YYREEE (reference sequence). Between the trimmed V and J ends, which lost 3 bases and 3 bases, there was a span of 13 bases. As DNA, the CDR3 is TGTGCCAGCAGCTATACCCAGACAGACTACAATGAGCAGTTCTTC. Translated: CASSYTQTDYNEQFF.

The table lists this clonotype with a few counts. For the CDR3, the DNA is TGTGCCAGCAGTTCCCTCGTTGATGGGGGACAGCCGAACACTGAAGCTTTCTTT. It codes for CASSSLVDGGQPNTEAFF. This chain links TRBV6-2 or TRBV6-3 with TRBJ1-1, with 7 bases that match TRBD1. CDR3 length equals 18 residues. CDR1 MNHEY and CDR2 SVGEGT come from the germline V gene. The V and J ends lost 4 bases and 1 base, in that order; junction bases with no gene match: 15.